Shown below are 7 T cell receptor beta chains from a single sample sequenced in a study of CD8 T cells in Susac syndrome. A quantity of about 0.45 to 1 ug RNA underwent reverse transcription using random hexamers. MiXCR, applied by TCRdb to the immunoSEQ multiplex PCR reads, yields one record per CDR3 protein. The data show 150,000 to 200,000 distinct CDR3 sequences, 92% seen once. The sample comprised CD4+ T cells from PBMCs. The source of these receptors is a human donor in good health.

The DNA of the CDR3 is TGTGCCAGCAGCCGCGCGACAGGTTCCCATCCGACTAGATTTCACGAGCAGTACTTC. It codes for CASSRATGSHPTRFHEQYF. V and J are TRBV6-1 and TRBJ2-7, with D perhaps assigned TRBD1 or TRBD2 (6 bases each). The CDR3 sequence is 19 residues long. In germline, CDR1 is MNHNS, CDR2 SASEGT. The V gene lost 6 bases and the J gene lost 5 bases, with 32 bases spanning the gap.

The chain joins TRBV6-2 or TRBV6-3 to TRBJ2-6; 7 nucleotides line up with TRBD1. Germline V gene sequence: CDR1 MNHEY, CDR2 SVGEGT. After removal of 6 bases from V and 1 base from J, the junction contained 12 bases not matched to a gene. The length of the CDR3 is 18 residues. The CDR3 sequence: CASRNYRGIESGANVLTF. For the CDR3, the DNA is TGTGCCAGCAGAAACTACAGGGGAATAGAGTCTGGGGCCAACGTCCTGACTTTC.

This clonotype was counted a single time. The chain uses TRBV7-2 and TRBJ1-5; D uncertain. CDR3 length: 15 residues. The germline CDR1 and CDR2 sequences are SGHTA and FQGNSA. V lost 2 bases and J 5 bases, leaving 13 bases between the germline ends. In DNA, the CDR3 is TGTGCCAGCAGCTTACTTCCGGGTGGGGATCAGCCCCAGCATTTT. This sequence encodes CASSLLPGGDQPQHF.

The chain links TRBV5-1 to TRBJ1-2; D might be TRBD1 (5 bases). Germline assignment: CDR1 SGHRS and CDR2 YFSETQ. V was pared by 1 base and J by 1 base, with 8 bases between. The CDR3 has 14 amino acids. The CDR3 loop reads CASSLTGVNYGYTF. Here the CDR3 DNA reads TGCGCCAGCAGCTTGACAGGAGTTAACTATGGCTACACCTTC.

This sequence joins TRBV7-9 and TRBJ2-7; D might be TRBD1 (6 bases). Trimming took 5 bases from V and 3 from J, leaving 14 bases between them. The germline CDR1 and CDR2 sequences are SEHNR and FQNEAQ (reference sequence). The CDR3 is 14 residues long. The CDR3 is CASSTTGPGYEQYF. The CDR3 DNA is TGTGCCAGCAGCACGACAGGACCTGGCTACGAGCAGTACTTC.

V and J are TRBV4-1 and TRBJ2-7; D is perhaps TRBD1 (6 bases). V gave up 1 base and J gave up 4 bases, with 17 bases separating them. CDR1 and CDR2 from the germline V gene are MGHRA and YSYEKL. The CDR3 runs to 16 residues. As DNA, the CDR3 is TGCGCCAGCAGCCAAGTTACGGACAGTAGACCTTACGAGCAGTACTTC. Its protein is CASSQVTDSRPYEQYF.

The chain links TRBV4-2 to TRBJ1-3; D is uncertain. CDR3 length: 15 residues. Between the trimmed V and J ends, which lost 4 bases and 0 bases, there was a span of 10 bases. Germline assignment: CDR1 LGHNA and CDR2 YNFKEQ. CDR3 nucleotide sequence: TGTGCCAGCAGCCTCGACTGGAGCTCTGGAAACACCATATATTTT. It is translated as CASSLDWSSGNTIYF.